This is a list of T cell receptor beta chains from one sample in a study of blood T cell repertoires in COVID-19. TCRdb's table, derived via immunoSEQ multiplex PCR, lists solely in-frame clones and lacks some. The sample has over 100,000 clones; 86% are singletons. The sample taken for sequencing was peripheral blood. Source of these receptors: a woman aged 70-85 years with COVID-19, enrolled during active disease. Both conserved end residues are trimmed from each CDR3.

v_gene: TRBV7-8
len: 11
j_gene: TRBJ2-4
CDR3aa: ASSLPGPNIQY

v_gene: TRBV5-4
len: 13
j_gene: TRBJ2-1
CDR3aa: ASSSSGGAYNEQF

v_gene: TRBV7-8
len: 15
j_gene: TRBJ2-1
CDR3aa: ASSSPGTGSSYNEQF

v_gene: TRBV19
len: 13
j_gene: TRBJ2-7
CDR3aa: ASSIGQGSTYEQY

v_gene: TRBV7-3
len: 12
j_gene: TRBJ2-3
CDR3aa: ASSFGPRGDTQY

v_gene: TRBV28
len: 12
j_gene: TRBJ1-5
CDR3aa: ASSFGTGNQPQH

v_gene: TRBV5-1
len: 13
j_gene: TRBJ1-5
CDR3aa: ASSLAGGQHQPQH

v_gene: TRBV5-1
len: 13
j_gene: TRBJ2-7
CDR3aa: ASSLAGTSTYEQY

v_gene: TRBV30
len: 10
j_gene: TRBJ2-7
CDR3aa: AWSVRSYEQY

v_gene: TRBV29-1
len: 11
j_gene: TRBJ1-1
CDR3aa: SVGRGRNTEAF

v_gene: TRBV5-1
len: 12
j_gene: TRBJ2-5
CDR3aa: ASSLEAGGETQY

v_gene: TRBV7-9
len: 14
j_gene: TRBJ2-1
CDR3aa: ASSPPGTVINNEQF

v_gene: TRBV28
len: 13
j_gene: TRBJ2-7
CDR3aa: ASSLFVTGDYEQY

v_gene: TRBV28
len: 13
j_gene: TRBJ1-1
CDR3aa: ASSAEPGDGTEAF

v_gene: TRBV6-5
len: 13
j_gene: TRBJ2-1
CDR3aa: ASKSMAGPYNEQF

v_gene: TRBV6-5
len: 12
j_gene: TRBJ2-5
CDR3aa: ASSYSSGRETQY

v_gene: TRBV7-2
len: 12
j_gene: TRBJ1-2
CDR3aa: ASSLGGGNYGYT

v_gene: TRBV19
len: 12
j_gene: TRBJ2-7
CDR3aa: ASKDGQGKNEQY

v_gene: TRBV11-1
len: 14
j_gene: TRBJ2-5
CDR3aa: ASSPAGTGEGETQY

v_gene: TRBV7-8
len: 11
j_gene: TRBJ1-5
CDR3aa: ASSYGGGRTQH

v_gene: TRBV5-5
len: 14
j_gene: TRBJ1-5
CDR3aa: ASSSTQGGISQPQH

v_gene: TRBV24-1
len: 10
j_gene: TRBJ2-1
CDR3aa: ATKNRAGEQF

v_gene: TRBV2
len: 9
j_gene: TRBJ2-5
CDR3aa: ASDSQETQY

v_gene: TRBV11-2
len: 13
j_gene: TRBJ2-5
CDR3aa: ASSLDLARLETQY

v_gene: TRBV7-3
len: 15
j_gene: TRBJ2-1
CDR3aa: ASSLGPPSGGYNEQF

v_gene: TRBV10-1
len: 11
j_gene: TRBJ1-1
CDR3aa: ASSRLGGTEAF

v_gene: TRBV28
len: 13
j_gene: TRBJ1-4
CDR3aa: ASRSQGAINEKLF

v_gene: TRBV4-2
len: 13
j_gene: TRBJ1-5
CDR3aa: ASSQVLQEPQPQH

v_gene: TRBV5-6
len: 11
j_gene: TRBJ1-2
CDR3aa: ASSRDRAYGYT

v_gene: TRBV28
len: 12
j_gene: TRBJ2-2
CDR3aa: ASSAGTERRELF

v_gene: TRBV19
len: 15
j_gene: TRBJ1-5
CDR3aa: ASSIAGTGYSNQPQH

v_gene: TRBV18
len: 11
j_gene: TRBJ1-5
CDR3aa: ASSPAGDQPQH

v_gene: TRBV3-1/TRBV3-2
len: 13
j_gene: TRBJ2-1
CDR3aa: ASSLGLAGDHEQF

v_gene: TRBV14
len: 11
j_gene: TRBJ1-1
CDR3aa: ASRQGQGVEAF

v_gene: TRBV30
len: 13
j_gene: TRBJ2-1
CDR3aa: AWTHGSGAVRQQF

v_gene: TRBV18
len: 12
j_gene: TRBJ2-7
CDR3aa: ASSPRDRYYEQY

v_gene: TRBV4-1
len: 17
j_gene: TRBJ2-7
CDR3aa: ASSQEFVRLAGPPYEQY

v_gene: TRBV6-5
len: 12
j_gene: TRBJ2-7
CDR3aa: ASNSLAASYEQY

v_gene: TRBV5-4
len: 13
j_gene: TRBJ1-6
CDR3aa: ASSPRQGWNSPLH

v_gene: TRBV2
len: 11
j_gene: TRBJ1-4
CDR3aa: ASSESGREKLF

v_gene: TRBV4-1
len: 15
j_gene: TRBJ2-5
CDR3aa: ASSPLGLAGGQETQY

v_gene: TRBV7-9
len: 11
j_gene: TRBJ1-1
CDR3aa: ASSPQEGTEAF

v_gene: TRBV5-5
len: 11
j_gene: TRBJ1-1
CDR3aa: ASSRPAGGEAF

v_gene: TRBV19
len: 13
j_gene: TRBJ1-2
CDR3aa: ASSTDRGRVYGYT

v_gene: TRBV6-4
len: 11
j_gene: TRBJ1-2
CDR3aa: ASRRDRDDGYT

v_gene: TRBV27
len: 11
j_gene: TRBJ1-1
CDR3aa: ASSFTSNTEAF

v_gene: TRBV9
len: 13
j_gene: TRBJ2-1
CDR3aa: ASSVSGDPYNEQF

v_gene: TRBV2
len: 11
j_gene: TRBJ2-1
CDR3aa: ASSEGGENEQF

v_gene: TRBV3-1/TRBV3-2
len: 15
j_gene: TRBJ2-7
CDR3aa: ASSQRLAGGPGYEQY

v_gene: TRBV6-1
len: 13
j_gene: TRBJ1-2
CDR3aa: ASSVATGGNYGYT

v_gene: TRBV5-4
len: 13
j_gene: TRBJ2-7
CDR3aa: ASSQNRGSQYEQY